This T cell receptor beta chain was found in a study of metastatic and nonmetastatic thyroid tumors. Study in general: Patients with malignant and benign thyroid disease provided blood and tumor or nodule tissue, whose repertoires were compared.

The germline V and J ends were trimmed by 4 bases and 3 bases, with 13 bases remaining between them. The CDR3 contains 13 residues. Germline V lookup: CDR1 GTSNPN, CDR2 SVGIG (reference sequence). Each patient went into thyroid surgery without having received any treatment. Original methodology: CDR3 was compared across clinicopathological groups, and the resulting differences were used to build a distant-metastasis classifier for papillary thyroid cancer. TCRdb reassembled clones from the PCR reads with MiXCR. These V and J calls are TCRdb output, not the study's own analysis. The sample lists roughly 90,000 clones; more than 13% were seen once. The sample holds many counts of this clone. What it recognizes is unknown. Study-level points and caveats: Across blood and tumor, TCR beta diversity in malignant thyroid tumors was reportedly significantly higher than in benign nodules.

The sequenced sample was blood. V gene TRBV30 combines with J gene TRBJ2-7, with D hard to call. This clonotype was sampled from a female donor with papillary thyroid cancer or a benign thyroid nodule (not recorded which). Some clones in this sample may be carry-over from other donors' samples. The CDR3 region is CAWTGEVVYEQYF. CDR3 DNA sequence: TGTGCCTGGACCGGTGAGGTAGTCTACGAGCAGTACTTC. Looking up the rest from reference TRBV30 and TRBJ2-7 gives the full variable domain: SQTIHQWPATLVQPVGSPLSLECTVEGTSNPNLYWYRQAAGRGLQLLFYSVGIGQISSEVPQNLSASRPQDRQFILSSKKLLLSDSGFYLCAWTGEVVYEQYFGPGTRLTVT.